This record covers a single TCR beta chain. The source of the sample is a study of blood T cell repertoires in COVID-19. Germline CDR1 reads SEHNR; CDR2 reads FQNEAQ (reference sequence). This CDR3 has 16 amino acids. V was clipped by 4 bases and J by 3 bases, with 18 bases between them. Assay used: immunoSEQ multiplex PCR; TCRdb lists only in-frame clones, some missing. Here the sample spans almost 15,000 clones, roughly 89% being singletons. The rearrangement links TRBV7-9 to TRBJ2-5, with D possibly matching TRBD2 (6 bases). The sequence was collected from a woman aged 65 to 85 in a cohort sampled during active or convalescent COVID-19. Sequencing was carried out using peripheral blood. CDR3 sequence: CASSSHPLEGEETQYF. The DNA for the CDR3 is TGTGCCAGCAGCTCCCACCCTTTGGAGGGTGAAGAGACCCAGTACTTC.